The next 2 T cell receptor beta chains were all read from a single sample in a study of blood T cell repertoires in COVID-19 (dated by TCRdb to the early 2020s). Receptors were amplified or captured by the immunoSEQ multiplex PCR assay. The clones in this table, taken by TCRdb from immuneACCESS, are in-frame only. Not every clone is retained; where verified, under half of the shortfall comes from an unresolved V gene, and the cause of the rest is unknown. This sample gives about 110,000 clones in total; 71% of them show up just once. In total, the top ten clones hold 0.75% to 1% of the sample. The sample was peripheral blood. These receptors all stem from a human donor with acute or convalescent COVID-19. The donor label of this sample is uncertain.

The chain joins TRBV10-3 to TRBJ2-5; 14 nucleotides agree with TRBD2. After removal of 6 bases from V and 4 bases from J, the junction contained 13 bases not matched to a gene. The CDR3 spans 18 residues. Germline V gives CDR1 ENHRY, CDR2 SYGVKD. The CDR3 protein is CAISSGTSGGRTGETQYF. Here the CDR3 DNA reads TGTGCCATCAGCTCCGGGACTAGCGGGGGCCGGACCGGAGAGACCCAGTACTTC.

This sequence joins TRBV3-1 (or the pseudogene TRBV3-2) and TRBJ1-6, with 8 positions matching TRBD1. Germline loops: CDR1 LGHDT, CDR2 YNNKEL (reference sequence). Losses at the gene ends were 6 bases for V and 4 bases for J; bases not matched to a gene: 8. The CDR3 contains 16 residues. The CDR3 bases are TGTGCCAGCAGGGCAGGGGGCTATGGGTATAATTCACCCCTCCACTTT. Translation: CASRAGGYGYNSPLHF.